These 16 T cell receptor beta chains were sequenced from one sample in a study of identical twins. TCRdb analysed the 5' RACE reads with MiXCR anew, one entry per CDR3 protein. The table shows some 250,000 distinct CDR3 sequences, with roughly an eighth occurring only once. These data also featured in a second study, about yellow fever vaccine responses in identical twins.

What was sequenced was memory (CD45RO+) T cells sorted from blood. These receptors were collected from a woman aged 18-30 years in good health.

V gene TRBV6-1 combines with J gene TRBJ2-7, with 9 bases that match TRBD1. This CDR3 has 14 residues. V lost 5 bases, J lost 3 bases, and 5 bases stayed unmatched. Germline loops: CDR1 MNHNS, CDR2 SASEGT. This CDR3 reads CASSPTGGLYEQYF. In nucleotides, the CDR3 is TGTGCCAGCAGTCCGACAGGGGGTCTCTACGAGCAGTACTTC.

This clonotype has more than one count but fewer than ten. The chain is built from TRBV6-2 or TRBV6-3 and TRBJ2-2; the D is unclear. The CDR3 loop spans 14 amino acids. The germline CDR1 and CDR2 sequences are MNHEY and SVGEGT. V was cut by 8 bases and J by 1 base, with 11 bases left in between. CDR3 nucleotide sequence: TGTGCCAGCTCGACAAACAGGAACACCGGGGAGCTGTTTTTT. Translated, it gives CASSTNRNTGELFF.

The chain carries TRBV11-2 and TRBJ2-1, with TRBD2 matching over 7 bases. V lost 1 base and J lost 5; bases outside the gene matches: 2. Per the germline V gene, CDR1 is SGHAT and CDR2 is FQNNGV. The CDR3 spans 14 residues. The CDR3 DNA reads TGTGCCAGCAGCTTAGTCCTAGCGGACAATGAGCAGTTCTTC. Its protein product is CASSLVLADNEQFF.

The chain is built from TRBV28 and TRBJ2-3; 10 bases line up with TRBD2. Per germline, CDR1 MDHEN and CDR2 SYDVKM. The CDR3 loop spans 15 amino acids. After removal of 5 bases from V and 5 bases from J, the junction contained 7 bases not matched to a gene. In DNA form, the CDR3 reads TGTGCCAGCAGTCCCCAAGCGGGAGGGCAAGATACGCAGTATTTT. Translating it yields CASSPQAGGQDTQYF.

The V and J genes are TRBV11-3 and TRBJ2-2; TRBD2 matches 8 bases. Germline-derived CDR1 and CDR2 are SGHNT and YENEEA. With 1 base clipped from V and 2 bases from J, the junction kept 21 bases outside the gene matches. CDR3 length: 22 amino acids. The CDR3 region is CASSLGGFLDTQGLANTGELFF. The CDR3 bases are TGTGCCAGCAGCTTAGGAGGTTTTCTTGACACCCAAGGACTAGCCAACACCGGGGAGCTGTTTTTT. Complete variable domain (other parts from reference TRBV11-3 and TRBJ2-2): EAGVVQSPRYKIIEKKQPVAFWCNPISGHNTLYWYLQNLGQGPELLIRYENEEAVDDSQLPKDRFSAERLKGVDSTLKIQPAELGDSAVYLCASSLGGFLDTQGLANTGELFFGEGSRLTVL.

This clonotype was counted ten times or more. The rearrangement joins TRBV24-1 to TRBJ1-5; no definite D call. Germline V gene lookup returns CDR1 KGHDR and CDR2 SFDVKD. CDR3 size: 15 residues. Trimming pared 3 bases from V and 4 bases from J, leaving 12 bases between. For the CDR3, the DNA is TGTGCCACCAGTGATGGGAGTAGTACAAATCAGCCCCAGCATTTT. Protein: CATSDGSSTNQPQHF.

This clonotype turned up a few times. The rearrangement joins TRBV7-2 to TRBJ2-1; 15 bases are a match to TRBD2. There are 16 residues in the CDR3. The V gene's germline CDR1 is SGHTA and CDR2 FQGNSA. J lost 7 bases, V lost 4 bases, and 5 bases had no gene match. The CDR3 DNA follows: TGTGCCAGCAGCTCCTGGACTAGCGGGAGGGGTAATGAGCAGTTCTTC. Its translation is CASSSWTSGRGNEQFF.

A few counts support this clonotype. The gene calls are TRBV7-2 and TRBJ1-6; D remains unclear. Per the germline V gene, CDR1 is SGHTA and CDR2 is FQGNSA. CDR3 length: 13 amino acids. With 5 bases removed from V and 7 bases from J, the gap between germline ends came to 9 bases. CDR3: CASSGSGNSPLHF. The CDR3 nucleotides read TGTGCCAGCAGCGGCTCGGGGAATTCACCCCTCCACTTT. Full variable domain (outside the CDR3, taken from reference TRBV7-2 and TRBJ1-6): GAGVSQSPSNKVTEKGKDVELRCDPISGHTALYWYRQSLGQGLEFLIYFQGNSAPDKSGLPSDRFSAERTGGSVSTLTIQRTQQEDSAVYLCASSGSGNSPLHFGNGTRLTVT.

This chain connects TRBV3-1 to TRBJ2-7; tentative D call: TRBD2 (5 bases). Germline CDR1 and CDR2: LGHDT and YNNKEL (reference sequence). The CDR3 spans 14 residues. With 3 bases removed from V and 9 bases from J, the gap between germline ends came to 18 bases. The chain's CDR3 is CASSQGSHPRGQYF. The CDR3 DNA reads TGTGCCAGCAGCCAGGGCTCCCACCCACGGGGGCAGTACTTC.

This chain uses TRBV15 with TRBJ2-5, with 8 bases lining up with TRBD2. Germline loops: CDR1 LNHNV, CDR2 YYDKDF (reference sequence). With 1 base clipped from V and 4 bases from J, the junction kept 5 bases outside the gene matches. The CDR3 has 15 amino acids. In DNA, the CDR3 is TGTGCCACCAGCAGAGCCCTTAGCGGGATAGAGACCCAGTACTTC. It encodes CATSRALSGIETQYF. Drawing the rest from reference TRBV15 and TRBJ2-5, the complete variable domain is DAMVIQNPRYQVTQFGKPVTLSCSQTLNHNVMYWYQQKSSQAPKLLFHYYDKDFNNEADTPDNFQSRRPNTSFCFLDIRSPGLGDTAMYLCATSRALSGIETQYFGPGTRLLVL.

This clonotype was found a few times. The chain employs TRBV27 and TRBJ2-5; 9 nucleotides align to TRBD1. V shed 5 bases, J shed 10 bases, and the junction held 17 bases outside the gene matches. In germline, CDR1 is MNHEY, CDR2 SMNVEV (reference sequence). The CDR3 has 16 amino acids. CDR3 bases: TGTGCCAGCAGTCGAGGGGCCGGGACAGGGTTCGGGGGCCAGTACTTC. This codes for CASSRGAGTGFGGQYF.

With respect to this clonotype: Sequence at one end of the junction differs from germline and may be a read error. The chain couples TRBV7-9 to TRBJ2-7; TRBD2 aligns across 8 bases. Per the germline V gene, CDR1 is SEHNR and CDR2 is FQNEAQ (reference sequence). This CDR3 has 14 amino acids. The CDR3 sequence is CASSRLAGSYEQCF. The CDR3 bases are TGTGCCAGCAGCCGATTAGCGGGATCCTACGAGCAGTGCTTC.

The chain links TRBV7-9 to TRBJ2-6, with D unresolved. CDR3 size: 17 residues. Germline V lookup: CDR1 SEHNR, CDR2 FQNEAQ (reference sequence). Trimming cost V 1 base and J 0 bases, with 10 bases left between them. In DNA form, the CDR3 reads TGTGCCAGCAGCTTAGACCGCGGATTCTCTGGGGCCAACGTCCTGACTTTC. Translated, it gives CASSLDRGFSGANVLTF.

The rearrangement links TRBV12-3 or TRBV12-4 to TRBJ2-2, with 7 bases fitting TRBD2. V lost 3 bases, J lost 1 base, and 2 bases stayed unmatched. The CDR3 has 15 amino acids. CDR3 in DNA: TGTGCCAGCAGTTTTCCTAGCGGGAACACCGGGGAGCTGTTTTTT. Amino acid sequence: CASSFPSGNTGELFF.

Concerning this clonotype itself: At one of its ends the junction is not consistent with the germline gene, which may arise from a read error. The V gene is TRBV7-7, the J gene TRBJ2-1, with 11 bases lining up with TRBD2. The CDR3 totals 15 residues. Germline V gene sequence: CDR1 SSHAT, CDR2 FNYEAQ (reference sequence). CDR3 DNA sequence: TGTGCTAGCAGTACTAGCGGGGGCCCTCACAATGAGCAGTTCTTC. Encoded protein: CASSTSGGPHNEQFF.

This clonotype has more than one count but fewer than ten. V is TRBV6-2 or TRBV6-3 and J is TRBJ2-7, with D perhaps matching TRBD1 or TRBD2 (6 bases each). V lost 3 bases and J 2 bases, leaving 14 bases between the germline ends. The CDR3 has 15 residues. The V gene's germline CDR1 is MNHEY and CDR2 SVGEGT. CDR3 protein: CASSYDGGGAYEQYF. The CDR3 bases are TGTGCCAGCAGTTATGACGGAGGGGGAGCCTACGAGCAGTACTTC.